This T cell receptor beta chain comes out of a study of blood T cell repertoires in COVID-19. Study-level information: The United States, Italy and Spain provided the acute and convalescent COVID-19 samples. PBMCs, B-cell-depleted T cells, or T cells provided the cDNA or gDNA that made up the material.

This CDR3 comprises 14 residues. V dropped 6 bases and J dropped 0 bases, with 8 bases sitting between them. Germline CDR1 SGHVS, CDR2 FQNEAQ. Recruits, aged roughly 18 to 89 years, lived in 25 or so US areas. Researchers sorted participants into cohorts using their self-reported clinical history. The repertoire was sequenced with immunoSEQ multiplex PCR; TCRdb's copy has only in-frame clones and lacks some. The table lists 250,000 to 300,000 clones, approximately 90% of them singletons. This TCR came from a woman aged 40 to 55 with acute COVID-19. Sequenced input: PBMCs or T cells enriched from blood (not recorded which). V is TRBV7-8 and J is TRBJ2-2; D perhaps matches TRBD2 (5 bases). CDR3 nucleotide sequence: TGTGCCAGCAGGTCCGGGACGAACACCGGGGAGCTGTTTTTT. Its translation: CASRSGTNTGELFF. Based on the CDR3 plus reference TRBV7-8 and TRBJ2-2, the full variable domain is GAGVSQSPRYKVAKRGQDVALRCDPISGHVSLFWYQQALGQGPEFLTYFQNEAQLDKSGLPSDRFFAERPEGSVSTLKIQRTQQEDSAVYLCASRSGTNTGELFFGEGSRLTVL.